Sample share makes the clone carrying this T cell receptor beta chain medium-sized. No antigen is known for it. TRB rearrangements spanning V, D and J were amplified using mixed TRB-A/B primers. TCRdb ran MiXCR on the multiplex PCR reads and lists one entry per CDR3 protein. Found here are 2,000 or so distinct CDR3 sequences, less than 25% of them singletons; the top ten hold 32%. Peripheral blood genomic DNA, not sorted cells or RNA, was the template. CDR3 length equals 16 residues. The V end lost 0 bases, the J end lost 5 bases, and 17 bases lay between the germline ends. Germline CDR1 is SGHNT and CDR2 is YYREEE (reference sequence). This specimen comes from a study of T cell repertoires in aging, cancer and after chemotherapy. Whole-study findings and limits: Median generation probability rose over the chemotherapy interval in each cancer cohort, suggesting rebound thymic output.

The sample taken for sequencing was blood. The sequence was obtained from a human donor with a solid tumor. The rearrangement joins TRBV5-4 to TRBJ1-2; TRBD1 might be the D (5 bases). Here the CDR3 DNA reads TGTGCCAGCAGCTTGGGGACCGCGGAGGGACTATATGGCTACACCTTC. Protein product: CASSLGTAEGLYGYTF.